One sample yielded the 19 T cell receptor beta chains listed below, sequenced in a study of blood T cells in healthy people across ages (dated by TCRdb to about 2015). The library was built by means of 5' RACE. The sequencer listed for this sample is Illumina HiSeq 2500. A second PCR of about 6 to 11 cycles was performed with a sample-barcoded 5' primer and a J-beta primer mix. TCRdb passed the public sequencing reads through fastp at Q25 and MiXCR, retaining productive beta sequences. Rows matching on CDR3 protein sequence are summarized as one entry with the most common DNA and genes. The table for this sample lists around 900,000 distinct CDR3 sequences; roughly 51% of them were counted only once. The top ten clonotypes cover about a fifth of the sample. The specimen sequenced was blood. The source is a woman aged 55-70 years in good health.

The chain combines TRBV4-1 with TRBJ2-1; TRBD2 aligns across 9 bases. This CDR3 has 17 amino acids. V shed 3 bases and J 0 bases; nucleotides not matched to a gene: 6. Germline CDR1 reads MGHRA; CDR2 reads YSYEKL. The CDR3 protein is CASSQITSGLSYNEQFF. The CDR3 DNA sequence: TGCGCCAGCAGCCAGATAACTAGCGGGCTCTCCTACAATGAGCAGTTCTTC.

The chain has TRBV4-1 and TRBJ2-7; D is unclear. V lost 3 bases and J 5 bases, leaving 5 bases between the germline ends. The CDR3 covers 11 residues. The V gene's germline CDR1 is MGHRA and CDR2 YSYEKL. The CDR3 is CASSHFDEQYF. The DNA of the CDR3 is TGCGCCAGCAGCCATTTCGACGAGCAGTACTTC.

The V gene is TRBV7-2, the J gene TRBJ2-3, with TRBD2 matching over 7 bases. The J segment lost 5 bases and the V segment lost 5 bases, leaving 13 bases of the junction unmatched. Germline CDR1 is SGHTA and CDR2 is FQGNSA. This CDR3 region has 16 residues. CDR3 DNA: TGTGCCAGCAGCATACGCCTCGGCGGGACTAAAGATACGCAGTATTTT. Its translation is CASSIRLGGTKDTQYF.

The chain carries TRBV20-1 and TRBJ2-7; 7 nucleotides align to TRBD2. Losses at the gene ends were 5 bases for V and 0 bases for J; bases not matched to a gene: 13. CDR1 DFQATT and CDR2 SNEGSKA come from the germline V gene (reference sequence). The CDR3 is 16 amino acids. CDR3 in amino acids: CSAFGLDGGSSYEQYF. DNA of the CDR3: TGCAGTGCTTTTGGACTAGATGGGGGTAGCTCCTACGAGCAGTACTTC.

The rearrangement links TRBV20-1 to TRBJ2-4; 8 bases line up with TRBD1. The V and J ends lost 5 bases and 1 base, in that order; junction bases with no gene match: 7. The CDR3 is made up of 15 amino acids. Germline values: CDR1 DFQATT, CDR2 SNEGSKA (reference sequence). The CDR3 coding sequence is TGCAGTGCTCCGGACAGGGCGGTGGCCAAAAACATTCAGTACTTC. The encoded protein is CSAPDRAVAKNIQYF.

This clonotype has just a few counts. The V and J genes are TRBV12-3 or TRBV12-4 and TRBJ2-3, with D perhaps matching TRBD2 (5 bases). The CDR3 is made up of 13 amino acids. V was shortened by 8 bases and J by 4 bases, with 13 bases between the two germline ends. The CDR3 sequence is CASSSRVADTQYF. Here the CDR3 DNA reads TGTGCCAGCTCTTCGAGGGTTGCAGATACGCAGTATTTT.

The chain is built from TRBV28 and TRBJ1-4; TRBD1 is a possible D gene (5 bases). With 7 bases removed from V and 8 bases from J, the gap between germline ends came to 14 bases. This CDR3 comprises 13 residues. Germline CDR1 MDHEN, CDR2 SYDVKM. CDR3 nucleotide sequence: TGTGCCAGCACCTCGGCAGGGCGAGAAAAACTGTTTTTT. Translating it yields CASTSAGREKLFF. Full variable domain (remainder filled in from reference TRBV28 and TRBJ1-4): DVKVTQSSRYLVKRTGEKVFLECVQDMDHENMFWYRQDPGLGLRLIYFSYDVKMKEKGDIPEGYSVSREKKERFSLILESASTNQTSMYLCASTSAGREKLFFGSGTQLSVL.

This rearrangement joins TRBV14 to TRBJ2-5; D is perhaps TRBD2 (6 bases). V lost 5 bases and J lost 5, with 18 bases in between. The CDR3 spans 15 residues. Germline V gives CDR1 SGHDN, CDR2 FVKESK. CDR3 loop: CASSTQQAGGETQYF. The DNA for the CDR3 is TGTGCCAGCAGCACACAACAAGCGGGTGGGGAGACCCAGTACTTC.

The CDR3 DNA sequence: TGTGCCAGCAGCCCGGGGACTAGCGGGAGTAGAGTGTACGCCAAAAACATTCAGTACTTC. Translating gives CASSPGTSGSRVYAKNIQYF. The J gene is TRBJ2-4, the V gene TRBV7-9; 14 bases map to TRBD2. J was trimmed by 1 base and V by 5 bases; bases with no gene match: 13. Germline values: CDR1 SEHNR, CDR2 FQNEAQ (reference sequence). The CDR3 has 20 residues.

With respect to this clonotype: One junction end disagrees with the germline gene, perhaps due to a read error. The chain combines TRBV20-1 with TRBJ2-7; 8 nucleotides align to TRBD2. The CDR3 loop spans 15 amino acids. Germline-derived CDR1 and CDR2 are DFQATT and SNEGSKA (reference sequence). Here the CDR3 reads CSAGEAGAGEYEQYF. The DNA of the CDR3 is TGCAGTGCTGGAGAAGCGGGGGCGGGGGAATACGAGCAGTACTTC.

With respect to this clonotype: Its ends do not fully match the called genes, so a read error is possible. The chain combines TRBV11-2 with TRBJ2-7, with D hard to call. CDR1 is SGHAT, CDR2 FQNNGV, per germline. The CDR3 is made up of 15 amino acids. As DNA, the CDR3 is TGTGCTAGCAGCTTAGATTTTGTCCTCTCCTACGAGCAGTACTTC. This sequence encodes CASSLDFVLSYEQYF.

This clonotype was counted between two and nine times. CDR3 DNA: TGTGCCAGCAGTTACTCGGCGGACAGGAGCTCCTATAATTCACCCCTCCACTTT. It encodes CASSYSADRSSYNSPLHF. This rearrangement joins TRBV6-2 or TRBV6-3 to TRBJ1-6; 7 bases line up with TRBD1. The germline V gene has CDR1 MNHEY and CDR2 SVGEGT. The CDR3 sequence is 18 residues long. The V segment lost 0 bases and the J segment 0 bases; nucleotides outside the gene matches: 5.

This chain uses TRBV7-2 with TRBJ2-1; D may be TRBD2 (6 bases). The J call may not be correct, given that the DNA end is closer to TRBJ2-7. CDR1 and CDR2 from the germline V gene are SGHTA and FQGNSA. This CDR3 is 14 amino acids long. This CDR3 is CASSWGLDYNEQYF. In DNA, the CDR3 is TGTGCCAGCAGCTGGGGACTGGATTACAATGAGCAGTACTTC.

The chain recombines TRBV18 with TRBJ2-4, with D possibly being TRBD2 (5 bases). Trimming removed 2 bases from V and 0 bases from J, with 8 bases in between. CDR1 and CDR2 from the germline V gene are KGHSH and LQKENI. This CDR3 has 15 residues. For the CDR3, the DNA is TGTGCCAGCTCACCAGAGGGTCGAGCCAAAAACATTCAGTACTTC. It translates to CASSPEGRAKNIQYF.

CDR3 nucleotides: TGCGCCAGCAGCTCAACTAGCGGCGGCAATGAGCAGTTCTTC. Its translation: CASSSTSGGNEQFF. The chain couples TRBV5-1 to TRBJ2-1; TRBD2 agrees at 8 bases. The junction had 5 bases not matched to a gene; V was cut back by 3 bases and J by 6 bases. The CDR3 contains 14 residues. The germline V gene encodes CDR1 SGHRS and CDR2 YFSETQ.

This clonotype was recorded a few times. The V gene is TRBV7-9, the J gene TRBJ2-7; 12 bases match TRBD2. CDR1 and CDR2 (germline): SEHNR, FQNEAQ (reference sequence). This CDR3 spans 16 amino acids. The V and J ends lost 0 bases and 7 bases, in that order; junction bases with no gene match: 7. Here the CDR3 reads CASSLAGLAGMGEQYF. The CDR3 bases are TGTGCCAGCAGCTTAGCAGGACTAGCGGGAATGGGGGAGCAGTACTTC.

There are a few counts of this clonotype. This chain links TRBV27 with TRBJ2-7; D is unclear. The V gene's germline CDR1 is MNHEY and CDR2 SMNVEV (reference sequence). CDR3 size: 15 residues. Trimming shortened V by 4 bases and J by 0 bases, and 13 bases separated the two germline ends. Here the CDR3 DNA reads TGTGCCAGCAGTTCGACGGGTCCTAGCTCCTACGAGCAGTACTTC. Amino acids: CASSSTGPSSYEQYF.

A remark on this clonotype: Since a much larger clone is just one base distant, this may be a read error. This chain joins TRBV4-2 and TRBJ1-2; 8 positions agree with TRBD1. J lost 5 bases, V lost 5 bases, and 7 bases had no gene match. The germline CDR1 and CDR2 sequences are LGHNA and YNFKEQ. The CDR3 loop spans 14 amino acids. CDR3 DNA: TGTGCCAGCAGCTCGGCCGGACAGGGTTATGGCTACACCTTC. It translates to CASSSAGQGYGYTF.

The chain couples TRBV6-5 to TRBJ2-5, with 8 bases aligning to TRBD2. Germline CDR1 MNHEY, CDR2 SVGAGI. J was trimmed by 11 bases and V by 6 bases; bases with no gene match: 17. This CDR3 region has 15 residues. CDR3 coding DNA: TGTGCCAGCAGCAAAACTAGCGGACTGGGGGGTGAGCAGTACTTC. Protein product: CASSKTSGLGGEQYF.